What follows are 13 T cell receptor beta chains derived from one specimen sequenced in a study of cytomegalovirus exposure and HLA in healthy donors. The PCR ran on 60 Vbeta and 13 Jbeta primers. The protocol was immunoSEQ multiplex PCR, while the TCRdb copy is restricted to in-frame clones and leaves out a portion. This table lists 120,000 to 150,000 clones. The sample was PBMCs. All receptors come from a middle-aged man in good health and CMV-seronegative.

The J gene is TRBJ2-2, the V gene TRBV9, with D maybe TRBD2 (6 bases). Germline CDR1 SGDLS, CDR2 YYNGEE. The CDR3 extends over 15 amino acids. Trimming took off 5 bases at V and 3 bases at J, with 14 bases between the two ends. The CDR3 coding sequence is TGTGCCAGCAGGGGGGAGGTAAGGGACACCGGGGAGCTGTTTTTT. The encoded protein is CASRGEVRDTGELFF.

The V gene is TRBV19, the J gene TRBJ2-7; 7 bases are shared with TRBD1. CDR1 and CDR2 from the germline V gene are LNHDA and SQIVND (reference sequence). V was clipped by 5 bases and J by 3 bases; unmatched bases: 10. This CDR3 spans 15 amino acids. The CDR3 loop is CASSSLRGSNYEQYF. DNA for the CDR3: TGTGCCAGTAGTTCCCTCAGGGGGTCTAACTACGAGCAGTACTTC.

V and J are TRBV5-5 and TRBJ2-1, with 10 bases that match TRBD2. Germline V CDR1 and CDR2: SGHKS, YYEKEE (reference sequence). After removal of 4 bases from V and 4 bases from J, the junction contained 8 bases not matched to a gene. CDR3 size: 16 residues. The CDR3 region is CASSPTGTSAYNEQFF. Here the CDR3 DNA reads TGTGCCAGCAGCCCAACCGGGACTAGCGCTTACAATGAGCAGTTCTTC.

J is TRBJ1-2 and V is TRBV7-2, with D uncertain. Trimming took 5 bases from V and 0 from J, leaving 13 bases between them. The CDR3 extends over 15 amino acids. CDR1 is SGHTA and CDR2 is FQGNSA in the germline V gene. CDR3 DNA sequence: TGTGCCAGCAGCCCCTGGCTGTTCTCTAACTATGGCTACACCTTC. Its protein product is CASSPWLFSNYGYTF.

V is TRBV13 and J is TRBJ2-7; the D gene is possibly TRBD2 (5 bases). This CDR3 comprises 14 residues. Between the trimmed V and J ends, which lost 5 bases and 5 bases, there was a span of 16 bases. Per germline, CDR1 PRHDT and CDR2 FYEKMQ (reference sequence). CDR3 coding DNA: TGTGCCAGCAGCCCGAGCGGAAAACTCCACGAGCAGTACTTC. This translates into CASSPSGKLHEQYF.

The chain uses TRBV7-8 and TRBJ2-7, with D possibly matching TRBD2 (6 bases). Germline CDR1 SGHVS, CDR2 FQNEAQ. The CDR3 contains 12 residues. Trimming removed 3 bases from V and 6 bases from J, with 9 bases in between. The CDR3 protein is CASSFLAREQYF. The CDR3 DNA follows: TGTGCCAGCAGCTTCCTAGCGCGCGAGCAGTACTTC.

The chain recombines TRBV19 with TRBJ2-2; TRBD2 matches 9 bases. The germline gives CDR1 LNHDA, CDR2 SQIVND (reference sequence). J gave up 1 base and V 8 bases, and 5 bases lay outside the gene matches. This CDR3 region has 15 residues. CDR3 bases: TGTGCCAGTCGGGTAGCGGGGGAGAACACCGGGGAGCTGTTTTTT. It is translated as CASRVAGENTGELFF.

V usage is TRBV5-4 and J usage is TRBJ2-1; D is undetermined. The length of the CDR3 is 12 residues. Germline-derived CDR1 and CDR2 are SGHNT and YYREEE (reference sequence). Trimming shortened V by 2 bases and J by 8 bases, and 8 bases separated the two germline ends. The CDR3 region is CASSFSSDEQFF. In DNA, the CDR3 is TGTGCCAGCAGCTTTTCATCGGATGAGCAGTTCTTC. The whole variable domain, filled in from reference TRBV5-4 and TRBJ2-1, reads ETGVTQSPTHLIKTRGQQVTLRCSSQSGHNTVSWYQQALGQGPQFIFQYYREEENGRGNFPPRFSGLQFPNYSSELNVNALELDDSALYLCASSFSSDEQFFGPGTRLTVL.

The chain recombines TRBV5-1 with TRBJ1-2, with a weak D call TRBD1 (5 bases). The CDR3 totals 15 residues. V lost 0 bases, J lost 5 bases, and 14 bases lay in between. The germline V gene has CDR1 SGHRS and CDR2 YFSETQ. The CDR3 sequence is CASSLAGGTTYGYTF. The CDR3 DNA follows: TGCGCCAGCAGCTTGGCCGGCGGGACTACATATGGCTACACCTTC.

The chain couples TRBV7-3 to TRBJ2-3, with 7 bases aligning to TRBD2. Trimming removed 5 bases from V and 5 bases from J; junction bases left unmatched: 13. This CDR3 spans 16 amino acids. Germline-derived CDR1 and CDR2 are SGHTA and FQGTGA. CDR3 loop: CASSARSGTLVDTQYF. The DNA of the CDR3 is TGTGCCAGCAGCGCCCGAAGCGGGACTTTGGTAGATACGCAGTATTTT.

This rearrangement joins TRBV6-5 to TRBJ1-2, with TRBD1 as a possible D gene (5 bases). Trimming removed 8 bases from V and 3 bases from J, with 13 bases in between. CDR3 size: 13 residues. Germline V gene sequence: CDR1 MNHEY, CDR2 SVGAGI. CDR3 in amino acids: CASSVGGHYGYTF. In DNA form, the CDR3 reads TGTGCCAGCTCGGTGGGGGGACACTATGGCTACACCTTC.

The chain has TRBV5-4 and TRBJ2-2; possible D gene TRBD2, 6 bases. CDR1 is SGHNT, CDR2 YYREEE, per germline (reference sequence). Deletions cut 4 bases from V and 3 bases from J, with 16 bases between. CDR3 length: 16 residues. CDR3 coding DNA: TGTGCCAGCAGCCACCTGGGCGGGGCCGACACCGGGGAGCTGTTTTTT. It translates to CASSHLGGADTGELFF. Looking up the rest from reference TRBV5-4 and TRBJ2-2 gives the full variable domain: ETGVTQSPTHLIKTRGQQVTLRCSSQSGHNTVSWYQQALGQGPQFIFQYYREEENGRGNFPPRFSGLQFPNYSSELNVNALELDDSALYLCASSHLGGADTGELFFGEGSRLTVL.

The chain uses TRBV4-3 and TRBJ1-1, with D perhaps matching TRBD1 (5 bases). The CDR3 contains 16 residues. CDR1 LGHNA and CDR2 YSLEER come from the germline V gene. Trimming cost V 6 bases and J 5 bases, with 22 bases left between them. CDR3 sequence: CASSLLCLQGGTEAFF. The CDR3 bases are TGCGCCAGCAGTCTACTTTGCCTTCAGGGTGGTACTGAAGCTTTCTTT.